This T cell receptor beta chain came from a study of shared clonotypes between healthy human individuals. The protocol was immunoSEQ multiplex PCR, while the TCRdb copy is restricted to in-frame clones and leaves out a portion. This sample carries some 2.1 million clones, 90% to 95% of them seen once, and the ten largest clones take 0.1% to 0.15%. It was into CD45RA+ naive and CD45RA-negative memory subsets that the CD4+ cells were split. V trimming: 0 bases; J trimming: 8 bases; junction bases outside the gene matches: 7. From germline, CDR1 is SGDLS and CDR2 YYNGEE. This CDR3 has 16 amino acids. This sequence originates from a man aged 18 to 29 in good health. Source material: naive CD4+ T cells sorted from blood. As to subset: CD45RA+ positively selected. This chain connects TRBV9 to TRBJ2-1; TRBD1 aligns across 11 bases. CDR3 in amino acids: CASSVALDRGQDEQFF. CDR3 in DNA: TGTGCCAGCAGCGTAGCCTTGGACAGGGGGCAGGATGAGCAGTTCTTC.